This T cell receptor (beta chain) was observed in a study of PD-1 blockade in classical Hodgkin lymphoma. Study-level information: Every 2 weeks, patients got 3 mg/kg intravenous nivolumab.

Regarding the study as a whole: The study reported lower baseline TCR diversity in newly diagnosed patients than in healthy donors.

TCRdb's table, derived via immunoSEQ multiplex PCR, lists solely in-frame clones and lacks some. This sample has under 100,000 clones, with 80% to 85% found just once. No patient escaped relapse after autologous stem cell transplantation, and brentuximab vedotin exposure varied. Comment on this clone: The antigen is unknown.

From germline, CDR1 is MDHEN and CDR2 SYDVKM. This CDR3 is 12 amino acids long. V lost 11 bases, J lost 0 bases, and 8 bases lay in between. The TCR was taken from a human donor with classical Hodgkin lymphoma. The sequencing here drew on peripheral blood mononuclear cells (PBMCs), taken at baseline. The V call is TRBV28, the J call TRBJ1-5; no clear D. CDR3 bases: TGTGCCTTGGGGTATAGCAATCAGCCCCAGCATTTT. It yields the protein CALGYSNQPQHF.